This entry is about one T cell receptor (beta chain). The antigen is undetermined. CDR1 and CDR2 from the germline V gene are SGDLS and YYNGEE. Trimming took 4 bases from V and 2 from J, leaving 12 bases between them. The CDR3 extends over 14 amino acids. This sample stems from a study of cytomegalovirus exposure and HLA in healthy donors. On the study more broadly: The 95 to 150 validation repertoires and the approximately 640 first-cohort repertoires shared a platform, a later analysis reported.

Study outcomes and limitations: Specificity for CMV antigens was confirmed in vitro for a few of the CMV-associated chains. First-cohort TCR clusters tended to co-occur in the approximately 120 validation repertoires, a later analysis found. Rare TCR sequences dominated, though some public TCRs recurred in many donors.

The table came from immunoSEQ multiplex PCR; TCRdb's copy has only in-frame clones and leaves some out. The table lists roughly 220,000 clones, roughly 88% of them singletons, with over 12% in the top ten. The chain has TRBV9 and TRBJ1-2, with D perhaps matching TRBD1 (5 bases). Specimen: PBMCs. This TCR derives from a woman in her twenties or thirties in good health and CMV-seropositive. The CDR3, as DNA: TGTGCCAGCAGCCCAAGGGACGGAAACTATGGCTACACCTTC. Its translation is CASSPRDGNYGYTF. The whole variable domain, filled in from reference TRBV9 and TRBJ1-2, reads DSGVTQTPKHLITATGQRVTLRCSPRSGDLSVYWYQQSLDQGLQFLIQYYNGEERAKGNILERFSAQQFPDLHSELNLSSLELGDSALYFCASSPRDGNYGYTFGSGTRLTVV.